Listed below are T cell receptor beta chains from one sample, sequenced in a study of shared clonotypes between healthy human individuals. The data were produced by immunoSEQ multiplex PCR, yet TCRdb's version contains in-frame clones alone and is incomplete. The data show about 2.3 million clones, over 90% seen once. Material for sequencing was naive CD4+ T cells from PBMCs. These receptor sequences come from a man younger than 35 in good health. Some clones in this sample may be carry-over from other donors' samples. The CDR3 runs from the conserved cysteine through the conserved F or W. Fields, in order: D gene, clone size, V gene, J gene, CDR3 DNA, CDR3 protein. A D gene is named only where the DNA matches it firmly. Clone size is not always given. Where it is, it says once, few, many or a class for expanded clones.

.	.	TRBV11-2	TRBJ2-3	TGTGCCAGCAGCTTAGGGTCTCTGTCGAGCACAGATACGCAGTATTTT	CASSLGSLSSTDTQYF
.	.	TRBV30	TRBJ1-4	TGTGCCTGGGAGGGGGGGTTAGGCACTAATGAAAAACTGTTTTTT	CAWEGGLGTNEKLFF
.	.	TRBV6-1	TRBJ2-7	TGTGCCAGCAGTGAAGCACGGGAGTACGAGCAGTACTTC	CASSEAREYEQYF
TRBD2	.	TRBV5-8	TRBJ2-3	TGTGCCAGCACCTGGGGAGGGATGGGGGATACGCAGTATTTT	CASTWGGMGDTQYF
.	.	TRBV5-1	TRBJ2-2	TGCGCCAGCAGCTTACTATCGGGACACTCCACCGGGGAGCTGTTTTTT	CASSLLSGHSTGELFF
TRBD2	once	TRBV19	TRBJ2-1	TGTGCCAGTAGTATGGGACTAGCGGGAGGCGGGTACAATGAGCAGTTCTTC	CASSMGLAGGGYNEQFF
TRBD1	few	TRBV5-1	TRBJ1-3	TGCGCCAGCAGCTGGGACAGCTCTGGAAACACCATATATTTT	CASSWDSSGNTIYF
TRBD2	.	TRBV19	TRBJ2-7	TGTGCCAGTAGTATAGCCGGTAGCGGGACCACCTACGAGCAGTACTTC	CASSIAGSGTTYEQYF
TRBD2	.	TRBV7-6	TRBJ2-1	TGTGCCAGCAGCCGGGCTAGCGGGAGGAAAAGCGGGGGAACCTACAATGAGCAGTTCTTC	CASSRASGRKSGGTYNEQFF
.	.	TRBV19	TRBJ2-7	TGTGCCAGTAGCCTGAACCGGGGCTACGAGCAGTACTTC	CASSLNRGYEQYF
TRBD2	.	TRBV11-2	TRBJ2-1	TGTGCCAGCAGCGCAGTGGGACTAGCGGGCCACAGCTCCTACAATGAGCAGTTCTTC	CASSAVGLAGHSSYNEQFF
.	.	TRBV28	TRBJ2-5	TGTGCCAGCACCCCGGGGGTAGAAGAGACCCAGTACTTC	CASTPGVEETQYF
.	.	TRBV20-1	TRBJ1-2	TGCAGTGCTCCCCCCGGTTTCACCTTC	CSAPPGFTF
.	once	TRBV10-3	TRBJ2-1	TGTGCCGTAAGACGCGAGCCCCACAATGAGCAGTTCTTC	CAVRREPHNEQFF
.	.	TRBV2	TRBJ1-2	TGTGCCAGCAGGGGGACCGCTGATGGCTACACCTTC	CASRGTADGYTF
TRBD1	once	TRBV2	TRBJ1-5	TGTGCCAGCAGTAGGATGGGACAGAACAATCAGCCCCAGCATTTT	CASSRMGQNNQPQHF
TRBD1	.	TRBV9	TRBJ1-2	TGTGCCAGCAGCGTAGGCTCAGGGGGATACTATGGCTACACCTTC	CASSVGSGGYYGYTF